This entry is about one TCR beta chain. Its cognate antigen is unknown. The PCR was carried out with 60 Vbeta primers and 13 Jbeta primers. Assay used: immunoSEQ multiplex PCR; TCRdb lists only in-frame clones, some missing. The table includes approximately 150,000 clones, approximately 80% detected once. Healthy people donating bone marrow made up the donors. This entry comes from a study of cytomegalovirus exposure and HLA in healthy donors. Study in general: Around 85 million unique TCRs from HLA-typed donors were held in an early data release.

Study-wide results and caveats: Follow-up analysis found HLA locus-dependent TCR association rates, highest for DRB1 and lowest for HLA-C. Being indistinguishable, some V segments were excluded, TRBV6-2 and TRBV6-3 among them.

Trimming took 5 bases from V and 4 from J, leaving 24 bases between them. This CDR3 region has 18 residues. Per the germline V gene, CDR1 is MNHEY and CDR2 is SMNVEV (reference sequence). V gene TRBV27 combines with J gene TRBJ2-1; TRBD1 is a possible D gene (6 bases). The sample was PBMCs. The receptor was isolated from a woman in her thirties or forties in good health and CMV-seropositive. CDR3 sequence (DNA): TGTGCCAGCAGTCCCTATTCCTCCGGGCCCCAGGGGTACAATGAGCAGTTCTTC. Translated: CASSPYSSGPQGYNEQFF.